The 30 T cell receptor beta chains given below trace back to one sample, sequenced in a study of T cell responses to AZD1222 COVID-19 vaccine. Assay used: immunoSEQ multiplex PCR; TCRdb lists only in-frame clones, some missing. The table records some 84,000 clones, roughly 85% of them present only once. The material sequenced was peripheral blood, taken 28 days after the second AZD1222 dose. The receptors were gathered from an adult who received the AZD1222 COVID-19 vaccine.

This chain joins TRBV9 and TRBJ1-6, with D perhaps TRBD1 (5 bases). The CDR3 totals 15 residues. Trimming left V 0 bases short and J 9 bases short, with 13 bases between. The germline gives CDR1 SGDLS, CDR2 YYNGEE. CDR3 coding DNA: TGTGCCAGCAGCGTAGGTGGTGCGGGGGGTTCACCCCTCCACTTT. Its translation is CASSVGGAGGSPLHF.

The genes are TRBV12-3 or TRBV12-4 and TRBJ1-4; perhaps TRBD1 as D (5 bases). The CDR3 length is 13 residues. V was shortened by 6 bases and J by 7 bases, with 12 bases between the two germline ends. This CDR3 reads CASRPGAAEKLFF. Written as DNA, the CDR3 is TGTGCCAGCAGACCCGGGGCTGCTGAAAAACTGTTTTTT.

The sample holds a few counts of this clone. This chain links TRBV6-2 or TRBV6-3 with TRBJ1-6, with D possibly matching TRBD1 (6 bases). The germline V and J ends were trimmed by 2 bases and 6 bases, with 14 bases remaining between them. CDR3 length: 16 amino acids. Germline V gene lookup returns CDR1 MNHEY and CDR2 SVGEGT. CDR3 coding DNA: TGTGCCAGCAGTTACGCCCTTGGACAGATTAATTCACCCCTCCACTTT. It encodes CASSYALGQINSPLHF.

The chain couples TRBV7-3 to TRBJ2-1; TRBD1 matches 7 bases. Germline CDR1 and CDR2: SGHTA and FQGTGA. This CDR3 comprises 17 residues. Trimming removed 0 bases from V and 0 bases from J; junction bases left unmatched: 5. CDR3 nucleotides: TGTGCCAGCAGCTTAACTTCGGGACAGAGCTCCTACAATGAGCAGTTCTTC. It codes for CASSLTSGQSSYNEQFF.

The chain carries TRBV2 and TRBJ2-1; no reliable D call. The germline gives CDR1 SNHLY, CDR2 FYNNEI. The CDR3 covers 12 residues. Trimming removed 7 bases at V and 7 bases at J, with 11 bases between. In nucleotides, the CDR3 is TGTGCCAGCATGGACCTAAGGAATGAGCAGTTCTTC. It codes for CASMDLRNEQFF. Full variable domain (remainder filled in from reference TRBV2 and TRBJ2-1): EPEVTQTPSHQVTQMGQEVILRCVPISNHLYFYWYRQILGQKVEFLVSFYNNEISEKSEIFDDQFSVERPDGSNFTLKIRSTKLEDSAMYFCASMDLRNEQFFGPGTRLTVL.

This chain uses TRBV5-1 with TRBJ1-4; D is uncertain. Germline V gives CDR1 SGHRS, CDR2 YFSETQ. Trimming shortened V by 4 bases and J by 0 bases, and 7 bases separated the two germline ends. The CDR3 is 14 amino acids. The CDR3 region is CASSAVATNEKLFF. The CDR3 DNA reads TGCGCCAGCAGCGCCGTTGCAACTAATGAAAAACTGTTTTTT.

The chain carries TRBV14 and TRBJ2-2; 7 nucleotides align to TRBD1. Germline lookup yields CDR1 SGHDN and CDR2 FVKESK. J was trimmed by 3 bases and V by 4 bases; bases with no gene match: 20. This CDR3 is 20 amino acids long. This CDR3 is CASSLRRLTGPRVDTGELFF. The CDR3 region has the DNA TGTGCCAGCAGCCTTCGTAGGTTGACAGGGCCTAGAGTCGACACCGGGGAGCTGTTTTTT.

The J gene is TRBJ2-5, the V gene TRBV7-2; D gene uncertain. Trimming took 2 bases from V and 5 from J, leaving 6 bases between them. This CDR3 is 12 amino acids long. Germline V CDR1 and CDR2: SGHTA, FQGNSA. Here the CDR3 reads CASSLMSETQYF. CDR3 in DNA: TGTGCCAGCAGCTTAATGAGCGAGACCCAGTACTTC.

The chain has TRBV5-1 and TRBJ2-7, with D perhaps matching TRBD1 (5 bases). The CDR3 is 16 amino acids. Trimming pared 2 bases from V and 0 bases from J, leaving 15 bases between. Germline loops: CDR1 SGHRS, CDR2 YFSETQ. The CDR3 DNA reads as TGCGCCAGCAGCTTATCGTCGGACGGACACTCCTACGAGCAGTACTTC. Translation: CASSLSSDGHSYEQYF.

The J gene is TRBJ1-1, the V gene TRBV7-2, with TRBD1 as a possible D gene (5 bases). V lost 1 base to trimming and J lost 6 bases, with 21 bases between them. Germline values: CDR1 SGHTA, CDR2 FQGNSA. The CDR3 loop spans 17 amino acids. The CDR3 reads CASSLDPWGVGGAEAFF. CDR3 coding DNA: TGTGCCAGCAGCTTAGACCCCTGGGGGGTCGGAGGGGCTGAAGCTTTCTTT.

V is TRBV5-1 and J is TRBJ1-1; 7 nucleotides agree with TRBD1. Looked up from germline, CDR1 is SGHRS and CDR2 is YFSETQ. V trimming: 4 bases; J trimming: 11 bases; junction bases outside the gene matches: 11. The CDR3 totals 13 residues. For the CDR3, the DNA is TGCGCCAGCAGCGAAGGGACAGCCCCTCCGGCTTTCTTT. Amino acids: CASSEGTAPPAFF.

This clone was seen more than once but under ten times. This chain uses TRBV2 with TRBJ2-7; no reliable D call. The CDR3 spans 12 residues. The germline V gene has CDR1 SNHLY and CDR2 FYNNEI. Trimming stripped 11 bases from V and 2 bases from J, with 13 bases between. The CDR3: CAGAGSTYEQYF. CDR3 bases: TGTGCCGGAGCCGGCAGCACCTACGAGCAGTACTTC.

The chain couples TRBV18 to TRBJ1-5; TRBD1 matches at 7 bases. Germline loops: CDR1 KGHSH, CDR2 LQKENI. The CDR3 runs 15 residues. J lost 1 base, V lost 4 bases, and 4 bases had no gene match. The CDR3 loop is CASSLQGRSNQPQHF. The CDR3 DNA is TGTGCCAGCTCACTACAGGGGAGAAGCAATCAGCCCCAGCATTTT.

The gene calls are TRBV7-9 and TRBJ2-2, with unresolved D. This CDR3 has 13 residues. The V gene's germline CDR1 is SEHNR and CDR2 FQNEAQ (reference sequence). The V and J ends lost 6 bases and 1 base respectively, with 6 bases between them. The DNA of the CDR3 is TGTGCCAGCAGGGGTGAGAACACCGGGGAGCTGTTTTTT. This translates into CASRGENTGELFF.

The J gene is TRBJ1-2, the V gene TRBV6-5, with 9 bases aligning to TRBD1. Germline values: CDR1 MNHEY, CDR2 SVGAGI. The CDR3 extends over 14 amino acids. V lost 2 bases and J lost 5; bases outside the gene matches: 3. The CDR3 sequence: CASSYLGQGYGYTF. DNA of the CDR3: TGTGCCAGCAGTTACCTGGGACAGGGATATGGCTACACCTTC.

The chain carries TRBV7-8 and TRBJ1-5; 7 bases map to TRBD1. CDR3 length equals 14 residues. CDR1 is SGHVS, CDR2 FQNEAQ, per germline. The V and J ends lost 1 base and 8 bases, in that order; junction bases with no gene match: 5. The CDR3 DNA reads as TGTGCCAGCAGCTTAGGTACAGGGGAGGAGCCCCAGCATTTT. Translating it yields CASSLGTGEEPQHF.

This chain joins TRBV19 and TRBJ1-6, with unresolved D. Germline lookup yields CDR1 LNHDA and CDR2 SQIVND (reference sequence). This CDR3 spans 12 amino acids. The germline V and J ends were trimmed by 6 bases and 3 bases, with 3 bases remaining between them. Here the CDR3 DNA reads TGTGCCAGTAGCGTCTATAATTCACCCCTCCACTTT. The encoded protein is CASSVYNSPLHF.

V gene TRBV19 combines with J gene TRBJ1-2, with D perhaps TRBD1 (5 bases). Germline assignment: CDR1 LNHDA and CDR2 SQIVND (reference sequence). This CDR3 region has 14 residues. V gave up 2 bases and J gave up 2 bases, with 9 bases separating them. The CDR3 loop is CASSIRGENYGYTF. DNA of the CDR3: TGTGCCAGTAGTATAAGGGGAGAAAACTATGGCTACACCTTC. The full variable domain, rest sourced from reference TRBV19 and TRBJ1-2, is DGGITQSPKYLFRKEGQNVTLSCEQNLNHDAMYWYRQDPGQGLRLIYYSQIVNDFQKGDIAEGYSVSREKKESFPLTVTSAQKNPTAFYLCASSIRGENYGYTFGSGTRLTVV.

V is TRBV7-8 and J is TRBJ2-3; 8 bases are a match to TRBD2. V lost 9 bases, J lost 5 bases, and 13 bases stayed unmatched. This CDR3 is built from 15 residues. Per germline, CDR1 SGHVS and CDR2 FQNEAQ. The CDR3: CASCRAGALKDTQYF. The CDR3 nucleotides are TGTGCCAGTTGTAGAGCGGGGGCCCTGAAAGATACGCAGTATTTT.

The chain carries TRBV11-3 and TRBJ2-7; the D is unclear. The CDR3 length is 12 residues. Germline V gives CDR1 SGHNT, CDR2 YENEEA. V dropped 5 bases and J dropped 6 bases, with 11 bases sitting between them. The CDR3 DNA is TGTGCCAGCAGCCCCCGGCGAGGCGAGCAGTACTTC. This translates into CASSPRRGEQYF.

V gene TRBV7-2 combines with J gene TRBJ1-6; D may be TRBD1 (5 bases). With 4 bases removed from V and 11 bases from J, the gap between germline ends came to 15 bases. Germline V gene lookup returns CDR1 SGHTA and CDR2 FQGNSA. The CDR3 covers 14 residues. The CDR3 here is CASSSVGAHTPLHF. The CDR3 DNA sequence: TGTGCCAGCAGCTCCGTAGGGGCCCATACACCCCTCCACTTT.

This clone has just one count. The chain is built from TRBV7-3 and TRBJ2-1, with D hard to call. Germline V gene data show CDR1 as SGHTA and CDR2 as FQGTGA. This CDR3 spans 15 amino acids. With 3 bases removed from V and 0 bases from J, the gap between germline ends came to 9 bases. The CDR3 loop reads CASSLLPSSYNEQFF. CDR3 coding DNA: TGTGCCAGCAGCTTGTTGCCAAGCTCCTACAATGAGCAGTTCTTC.

V gene TRBV11-3 combines with J gene TRBJ2-3; TRBD2 aligns across 8 bases. With V trimmed by 5 bases and J by 2 bases, 6 bases remained unmatched. CDR1 and CDR2 from the germline V gene are SGHNT and YENEEA. The CDR3 contains 15 residues. The CDR3 region is CASSPGGANTDTQYF. The CDR3 coding sequence is TGTGCCAGCAGCCCCGGGGGGGCCAACACAGATACGCAGTATTTT.

The sample holds one count of this clone. The rearrangement links TRBV5-6 to TRBJ2-3; D is uncertain. Trimming left V 6 bases short and J 3 bases short, with 17 bases between. CDR3 length equals 15 residues. The germline V gene encodes CDR1 SGHDT and CDR2 YYEEEE. For the CDR3, the DNA is TGTGCCAGCATCCGTACATTAGGGATGACAGATACGCAGTATTTT. Its protein product is CASIRTLGMTDTQYF.

The J gene is TRBJ1-2, the V gene TRBV7-9, with D unresolved. V lost 3 bases and J lost 5, with 10 bases in between. The CDR3 has 13 residues. The germline V gene has CDR1 SEHNR and CDR2 FQNEAQ (reference sequence). The CDR3 region is CASSFEGLYGYTF. CDR3 bases: TGTGCCAGCAGCTTTGAAGGGTTGTATGGCTACACCTTC.

With respect to this clone: An end of the junction differs from the germline gene, which may be a read error. The V and J genes are TRBV15 and TRBJ2-7; 7 bases agree with TRBD1. Germline V lookup: CDR1 LNHNV, CDR2 YYDKDF (reference sequence). The CDR3 length is 16 residues. CDR3 sequence (DNA): TGTGCCACCAGCAGAGGCCCCCCCACAGGGGCCTATGAGCAGTACTTC. Residues: CATSRGPPTGAYEQYF.

This clone was seen a few times. V gene TRBV28 combines with J gene TRBJ1-1; no reliable D call. This CDR3 comprises 15 residues. The germline V gene encodes CDR1 MDHEN and CDR2 SYDVKM. V was pared by 6 bases and J by 6 bases, with 20 bases between. The DNA for the CDR3 is TGTGCCAGCAGCCCTGGTGGTTCGTCCGGACCTGAAGCTTTCTTT. This translates into CASSPGGSSGPEAFF.

The genes are TRBV27 and TRBJ2-3; D might be TRBD1 (6 bases). Germline V gene data show CDR1 as MNHEY and CDR2 as SMNVEV (reference sequence). The CDR3 extends over 18 amino acids. V gave up 3 bases and J gave up 4 bases, with 23 bases separating them. DNA for the CDR3: TGTGCCAGCAGTTTCCCGCCACGGACAGTCGGGGCGCCAGATACGCAGTATTTT. Encoded protein: CASSFPPRTVGAPDTQYF.

This clone showed up just once. As DNA, the CDR3 is TGCAGCGCCCAAAGTGGCTCTGGGGCCAACGTCCTGACTTTC. Protein sequence: CSAQSGSGANVLTF. This chain connects TRBV29-1 to TRBJ2-6; D remains ambiguous. The CDR3 runs to 14 residues. V was trimmed by 7 bases and J by 0 bases, leaving 10 bases between them. Germline CDR1 reads SQVTM; CDR2 reads ANQGSEA.

The genes are TRBV9 and TRBJ1-4; D may be TRBD1 (5 bases). Trimming shortened V by 0 bases and J by 8 bases, and 11 bases separated the two germline ends. Looked up from germline, CDR1 is SGDLS and CDR2 is YYNGEE. The CDR3 has 14 residues. CDR3 in amino acids: CASSVAPEGEKLFF. The CDR3 nucleotides read TGTGCCAGCAGCGTAGCTCCGGAGGGGGAAAAACTGTTTTTT. Full variable domain (remainder filled in from reference TRBV9 and TRBJ1-4): DSGVTQTPKHLITATGQRVTLRCSPRSGDLSVYWYQQSLDQGLQFLIQYYNGEERAKGNILERFSAQQFPDLHSELNLSSLELGDSALYFCASSVAPEGEKLFFGSGTQLSVL.